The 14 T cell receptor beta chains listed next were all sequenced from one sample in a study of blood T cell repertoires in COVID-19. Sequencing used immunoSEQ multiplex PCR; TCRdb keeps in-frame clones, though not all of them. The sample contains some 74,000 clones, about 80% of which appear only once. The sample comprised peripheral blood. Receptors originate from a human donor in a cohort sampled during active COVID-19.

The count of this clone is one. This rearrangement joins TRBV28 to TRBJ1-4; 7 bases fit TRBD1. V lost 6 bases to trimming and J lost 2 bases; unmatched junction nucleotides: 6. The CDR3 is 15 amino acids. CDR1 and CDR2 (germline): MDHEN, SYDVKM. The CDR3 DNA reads TGTGCCAGCAGGCAAGGGGGCGGGACTAATGAAAAACTGTTTTTT. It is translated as CASRQGGGTNEKLFF.

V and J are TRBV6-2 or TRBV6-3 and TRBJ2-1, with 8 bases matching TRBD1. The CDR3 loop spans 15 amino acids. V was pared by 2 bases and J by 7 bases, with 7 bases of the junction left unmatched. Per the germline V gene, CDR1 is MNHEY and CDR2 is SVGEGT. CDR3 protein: CASSYGQGARNEQFF. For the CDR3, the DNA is TGTGCCAGCAGTTACGGGCAGGGGGCTCGAAATGAGCAGTTCTTC.

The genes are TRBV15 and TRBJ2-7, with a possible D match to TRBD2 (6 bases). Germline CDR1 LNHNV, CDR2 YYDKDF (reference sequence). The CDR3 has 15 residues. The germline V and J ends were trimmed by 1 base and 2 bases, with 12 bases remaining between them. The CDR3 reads CATSRVRDSAYEQYV. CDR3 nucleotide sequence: TGTGCCACCAGCAGAGTCCGGGACTCAGCCTACGAGCAGTACGTC.

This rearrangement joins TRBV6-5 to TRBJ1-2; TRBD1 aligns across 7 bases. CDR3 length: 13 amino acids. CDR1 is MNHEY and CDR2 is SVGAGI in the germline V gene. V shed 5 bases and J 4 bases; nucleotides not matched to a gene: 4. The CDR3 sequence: CASSLDRAYGYTF. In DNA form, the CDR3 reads TGTGCCAGCAGTCTCGACAGGGCCTATGGCTACACCTTC.

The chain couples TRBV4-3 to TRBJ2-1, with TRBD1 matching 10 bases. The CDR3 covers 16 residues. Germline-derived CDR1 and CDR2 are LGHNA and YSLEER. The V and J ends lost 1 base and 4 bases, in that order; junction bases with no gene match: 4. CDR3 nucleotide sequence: TGCGCCAGCAGCCAAGCCCGGGACAGGGGTTACAATGAGCAGTTCTTC. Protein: CASSQARDRGYNEQFF.

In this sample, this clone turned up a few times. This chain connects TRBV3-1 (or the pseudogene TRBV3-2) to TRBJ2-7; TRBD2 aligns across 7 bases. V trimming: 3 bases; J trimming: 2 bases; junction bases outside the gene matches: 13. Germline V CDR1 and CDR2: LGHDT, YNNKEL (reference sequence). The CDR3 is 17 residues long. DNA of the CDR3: TGTGCCAGCAGCCAGGGCCCGGGACTAAGACAGACCTACGAGCAGTACGTC. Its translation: CASSQGPGLRQTYEQYV.

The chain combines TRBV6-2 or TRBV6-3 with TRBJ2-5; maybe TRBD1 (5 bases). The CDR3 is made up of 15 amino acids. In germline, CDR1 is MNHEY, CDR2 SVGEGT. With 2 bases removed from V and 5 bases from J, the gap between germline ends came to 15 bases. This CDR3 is CASSYAGLVTETQYF. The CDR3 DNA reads TGTGCCAGCAGTTACGCAGGGTTGGTTACGGAGACCCAGTACTTC.

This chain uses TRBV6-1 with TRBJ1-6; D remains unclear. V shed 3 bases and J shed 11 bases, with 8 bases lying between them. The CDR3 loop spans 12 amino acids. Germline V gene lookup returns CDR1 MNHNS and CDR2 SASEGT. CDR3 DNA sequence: TGTGCCAGCAGTGACCGGAGGACACCCCTCCACTTT. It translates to CASSDRRTPLHF.

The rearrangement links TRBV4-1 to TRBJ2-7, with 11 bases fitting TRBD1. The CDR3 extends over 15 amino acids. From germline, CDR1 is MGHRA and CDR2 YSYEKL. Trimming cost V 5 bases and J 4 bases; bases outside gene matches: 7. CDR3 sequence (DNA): TGCGCCAGCAGCTTTCGGACAGGGGGCGGGTACGAGCAGTACTTC. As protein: CASSFRTGGGYEQYF.

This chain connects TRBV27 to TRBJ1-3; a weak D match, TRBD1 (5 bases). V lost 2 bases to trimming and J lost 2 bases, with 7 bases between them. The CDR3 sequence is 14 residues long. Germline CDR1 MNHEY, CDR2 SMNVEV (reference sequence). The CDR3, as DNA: TGTGCCAGCAGTTTAAGCAGGGCTGGAAACACCATATATTTT. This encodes CASSLSRAGNTIYF.

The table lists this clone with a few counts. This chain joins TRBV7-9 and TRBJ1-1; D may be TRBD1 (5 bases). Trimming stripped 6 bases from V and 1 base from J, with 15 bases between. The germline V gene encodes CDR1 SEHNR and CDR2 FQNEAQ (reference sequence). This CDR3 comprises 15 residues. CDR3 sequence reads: CASRHDRGRNTEAFF. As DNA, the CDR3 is TGTGCCAGCAGACACGACAGAGGACGGAACACTGAAGCTTTCTTT.

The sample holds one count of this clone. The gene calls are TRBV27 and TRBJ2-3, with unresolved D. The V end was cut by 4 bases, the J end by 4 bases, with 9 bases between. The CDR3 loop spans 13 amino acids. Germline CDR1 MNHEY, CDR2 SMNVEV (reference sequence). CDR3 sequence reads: CASSSRRSDTQYF. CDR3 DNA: TGTGCCAGCAGTTCCCGTCGGTCAGATACGCAGTATTTT.

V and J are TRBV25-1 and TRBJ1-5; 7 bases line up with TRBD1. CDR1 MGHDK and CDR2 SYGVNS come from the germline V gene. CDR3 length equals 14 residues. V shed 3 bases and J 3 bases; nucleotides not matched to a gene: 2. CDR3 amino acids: CASSETGTNQPQHF. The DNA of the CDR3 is TGTGCCAGCAGTGAGACAGGGACCAATCAGCCCCAGCATTTT.

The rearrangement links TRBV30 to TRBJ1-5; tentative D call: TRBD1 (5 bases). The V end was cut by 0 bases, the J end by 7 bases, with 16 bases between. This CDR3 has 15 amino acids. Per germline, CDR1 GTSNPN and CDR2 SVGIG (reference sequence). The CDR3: CAWSVRGGRRQPQHF. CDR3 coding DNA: TGTGCCTGGAGTGTACGCGGGGGACGACGGCAGCCCCAGCATTTT.